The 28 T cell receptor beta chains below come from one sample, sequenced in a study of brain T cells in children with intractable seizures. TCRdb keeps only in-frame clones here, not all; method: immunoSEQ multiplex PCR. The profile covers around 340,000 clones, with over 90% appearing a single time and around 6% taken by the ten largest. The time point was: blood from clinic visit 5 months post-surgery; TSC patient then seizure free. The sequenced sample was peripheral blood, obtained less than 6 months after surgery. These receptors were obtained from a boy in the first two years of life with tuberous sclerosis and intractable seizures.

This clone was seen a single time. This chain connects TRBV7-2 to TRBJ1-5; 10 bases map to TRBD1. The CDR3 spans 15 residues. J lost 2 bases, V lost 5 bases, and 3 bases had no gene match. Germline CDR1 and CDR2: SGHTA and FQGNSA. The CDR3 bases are TGTGCCAGCAGCGGGACAGGGGCCGGCAATCAGCCCCAGCATTTT. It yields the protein CASSGTGAGNQPQHF.

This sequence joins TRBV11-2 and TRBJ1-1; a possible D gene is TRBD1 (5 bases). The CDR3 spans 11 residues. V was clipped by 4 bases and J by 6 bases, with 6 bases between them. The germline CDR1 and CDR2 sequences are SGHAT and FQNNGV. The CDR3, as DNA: TGTGCCAGCAGCTGGGGGTCTGAAGCTTTCTTT. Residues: CASSWGSEAFF.

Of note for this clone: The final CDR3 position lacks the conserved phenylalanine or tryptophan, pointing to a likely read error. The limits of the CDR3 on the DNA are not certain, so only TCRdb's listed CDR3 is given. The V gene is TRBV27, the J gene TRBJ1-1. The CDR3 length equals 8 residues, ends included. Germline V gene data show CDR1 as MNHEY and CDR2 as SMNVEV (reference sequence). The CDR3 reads CASSLRSG.

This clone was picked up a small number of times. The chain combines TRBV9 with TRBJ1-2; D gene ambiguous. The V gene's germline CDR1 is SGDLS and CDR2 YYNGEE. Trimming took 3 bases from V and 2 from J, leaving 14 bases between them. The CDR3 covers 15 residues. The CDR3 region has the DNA TGTGCCAGCAGCGGGCCCAGACTAAACAACTATGGCTACACCTTC. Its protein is CASSGPRLNNYGYTF. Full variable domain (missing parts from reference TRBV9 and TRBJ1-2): DSGVTQTPKHLITATGQRVTLRCSPRSGDLSVYWYQQSLDQGLQFLIQYYNGEERAKGNILERFSAQQFPDLHSELNLSSLELGDSALYFCASSGPRLNNYGYTFGSGTRLTVV.

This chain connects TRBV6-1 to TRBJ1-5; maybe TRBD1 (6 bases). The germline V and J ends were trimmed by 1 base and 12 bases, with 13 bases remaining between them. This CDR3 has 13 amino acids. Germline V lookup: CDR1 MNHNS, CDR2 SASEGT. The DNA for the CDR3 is TGTGCCAGCAGTGAAGGCAGGGGTCCACTCCAGCATTTT. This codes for CASSEGRGPLQHF.

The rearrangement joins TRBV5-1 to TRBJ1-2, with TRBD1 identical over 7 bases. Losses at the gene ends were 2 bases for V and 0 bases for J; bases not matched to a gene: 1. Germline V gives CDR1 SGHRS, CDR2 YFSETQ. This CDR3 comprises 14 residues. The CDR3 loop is CASSFGTANYGYTF. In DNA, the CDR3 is TGCGCCAGCAGCTTTGGGACAGCTAACTATGGCTACACCTTC.

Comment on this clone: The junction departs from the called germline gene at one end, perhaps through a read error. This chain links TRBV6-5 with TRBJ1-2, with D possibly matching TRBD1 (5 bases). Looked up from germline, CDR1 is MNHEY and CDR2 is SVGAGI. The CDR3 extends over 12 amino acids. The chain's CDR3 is CASSSGTYDYTF. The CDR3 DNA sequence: TGTGCCAGCAGCTCCGGGACCTATGACTACACCTTC.

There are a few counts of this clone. DNA of the CDR3: TGCGCCAGCAGCTTGGACAGGCGCTCCTACGAGCAGTACTTC. This translates into CASSLDRRSYEQYF. This chain connects TRBV5-1 to TRBJ2-7, with a tentative D call TRBD1 (5 bases). Per the germline V gene, CDR1 is SGHRS and CDR2 is YFSETQ. CDR3 size: 14 residues. Trimming stripped 0 bases from V and 0 bases from J, with 7 bases between.

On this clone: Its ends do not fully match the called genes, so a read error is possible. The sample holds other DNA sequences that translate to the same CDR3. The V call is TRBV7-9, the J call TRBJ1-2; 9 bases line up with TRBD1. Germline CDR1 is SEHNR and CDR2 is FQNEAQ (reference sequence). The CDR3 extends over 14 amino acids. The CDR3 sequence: CASSTGQGNYGYTF. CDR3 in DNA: TGTGCCAGCAGCACGGGACAGGGAAACTATGGTTACACCTTC. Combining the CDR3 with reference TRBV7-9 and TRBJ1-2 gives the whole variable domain DTGVSQNPRHKITKRGQNVTFRCDPISEHNRLYWYRQTLGQGPEFLTYFQNEAQLEKSRLLSDRFSAERPKGSFSTLEIQRTEQGDSAMYLCASSTGQGNYGYTFGSGTRLTVV.

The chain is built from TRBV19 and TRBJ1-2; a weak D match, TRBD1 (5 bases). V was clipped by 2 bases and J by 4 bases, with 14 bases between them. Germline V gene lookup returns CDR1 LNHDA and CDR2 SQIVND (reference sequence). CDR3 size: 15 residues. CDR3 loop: CASSIITGESYGYTF. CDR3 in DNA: TGTGCCAGTAGTATAATAACAGGAGAGAGCTATGGCTACACCTTC. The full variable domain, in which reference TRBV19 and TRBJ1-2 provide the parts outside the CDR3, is DGGITQSPKYLFRKEGQNVTLSCEQNLNHDAMYWYRQDPGQGLRLIYYSQIVNDFQKGDIAEGYSVSREKKESFPLTVTSAQKNPTAFYLCASSIITGESYGYTFGSGTRLTVV.

The CDR3 DNA is TGTGCCAGCAGCTTTTCAGGGGGCGTTGGCTACACCTTC. Its protein is CASSFSGGVGYTF. The chain is built from TRBV7-9 and TRBJ1-2, with 8 bases aligning to TRBD1. The CDR3 consists of 13 residues. V gave up 3 bases and J gave up 7 bases; unmatched junction bases: 4. Germline loops: CDR1 SEHNR, CDR2 FQNEAQ (reference sequence).

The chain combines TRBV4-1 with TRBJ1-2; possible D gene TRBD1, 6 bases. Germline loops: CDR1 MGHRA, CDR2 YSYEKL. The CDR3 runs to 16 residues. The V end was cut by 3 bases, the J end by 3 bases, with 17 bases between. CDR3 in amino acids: CASSHRQVRGDYGYTF. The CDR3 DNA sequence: TGCGCCAGCAGCCATCGCCAAGTCAGGGGAGACTATGGCTACACCTTC.

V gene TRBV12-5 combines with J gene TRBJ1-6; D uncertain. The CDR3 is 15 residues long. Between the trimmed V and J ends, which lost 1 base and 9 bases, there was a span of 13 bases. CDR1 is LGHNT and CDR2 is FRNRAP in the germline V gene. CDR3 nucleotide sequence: TGTGCTAGTGGTTTGGGGGAGGGAATGGGTTCACCCCTCCACTTT. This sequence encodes CASGLGEGMGSPLHF.

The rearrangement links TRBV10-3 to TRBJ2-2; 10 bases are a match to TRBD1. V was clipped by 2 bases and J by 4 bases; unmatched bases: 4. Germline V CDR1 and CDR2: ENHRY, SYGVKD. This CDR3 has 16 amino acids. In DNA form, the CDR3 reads TGTGCCATCAGTGAGCCGGGACAGGGGACCACCGGGGAGCTGTTTTTT. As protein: CAISEPGQGTTGELFF.

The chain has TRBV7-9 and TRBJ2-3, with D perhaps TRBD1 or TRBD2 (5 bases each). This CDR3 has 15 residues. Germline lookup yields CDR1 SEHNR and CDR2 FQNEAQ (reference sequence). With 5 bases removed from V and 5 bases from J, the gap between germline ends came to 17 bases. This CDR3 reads CASSGPGTSGDTQYF. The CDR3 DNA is TGTGCCAGCAGCGGCCCCGGGACCAGCGGAGATACGCAGTATTTT.

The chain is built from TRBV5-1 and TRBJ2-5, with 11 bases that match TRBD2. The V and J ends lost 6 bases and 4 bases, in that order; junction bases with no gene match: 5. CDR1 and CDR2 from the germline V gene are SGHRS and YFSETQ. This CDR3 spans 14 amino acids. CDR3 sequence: CASNIAGGLETQYF. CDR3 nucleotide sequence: TGCGCCAGCAACATAGCGGGAGGGCTAGAGACCCAGTACTTC. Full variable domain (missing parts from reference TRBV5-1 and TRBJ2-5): KAGVTQTPRYLIKTRGQQVTLSCSPISGHRSVSWYQQTPGQGLQFLFEYFSETQRNKGNFPGRFSGRQFSNSRSEMNVSTLELGDSALYLCASNIAGGLETQYFGPGTRLLVL.

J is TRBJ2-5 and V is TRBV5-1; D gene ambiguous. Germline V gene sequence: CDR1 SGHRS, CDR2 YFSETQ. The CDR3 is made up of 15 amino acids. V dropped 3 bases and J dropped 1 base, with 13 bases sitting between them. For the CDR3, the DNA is TGCGCCAGCAGCTCGAACCCTACTCCCCAAGAGACCCAGTACTTC. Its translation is CASSSNPTPQETQYF. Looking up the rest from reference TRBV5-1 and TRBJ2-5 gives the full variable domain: KAGVTQTPRYLIKTRGQQVTLSCSPISGHRSVSWYQQTPGQGLQFLFEYFSETQRNKGNFPGRFSGRQFSNSRSEMNVSTLELGDSALYLCASSSNPTPQETQYFGPGTRLLVL.

This chain's CDR3 is CASSSSGGLVYNEQFF. Here the CDR3 DNA reads TGTGCCAGCAGCTCCTCAGGGGGACTCGTTTACAATGAGCAGTTCTTC. The V and J genes are TRBV5-4 and TRBJ2-1, with D possibly matching TRBD1 (7 bases). Trimming left V 3 bases short and J 4 bases short, with 17 bases between. This CDR3 spans 16 amino acids. Germline CDR1 reads SGHNT; CDR2 reads YYREEE (reference sequence).

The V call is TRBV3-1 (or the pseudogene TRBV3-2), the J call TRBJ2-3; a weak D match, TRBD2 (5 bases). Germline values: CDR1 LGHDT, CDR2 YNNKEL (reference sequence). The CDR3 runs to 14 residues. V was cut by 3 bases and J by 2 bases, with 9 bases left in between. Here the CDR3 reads CASSQSADTDTQYF. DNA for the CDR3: TGTGCCAGCAGCCAGTCAGCGGACACAGATACGCAGTATTTT.

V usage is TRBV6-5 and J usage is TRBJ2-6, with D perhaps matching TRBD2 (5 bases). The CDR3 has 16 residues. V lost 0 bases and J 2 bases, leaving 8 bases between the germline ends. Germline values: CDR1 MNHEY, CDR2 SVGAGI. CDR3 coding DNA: TGTGCCAGCAGTTACTCTCGGCGGGCTGGGGCCAACGTCCTGACTTTC. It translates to CASSYSRRAGANVLTF.

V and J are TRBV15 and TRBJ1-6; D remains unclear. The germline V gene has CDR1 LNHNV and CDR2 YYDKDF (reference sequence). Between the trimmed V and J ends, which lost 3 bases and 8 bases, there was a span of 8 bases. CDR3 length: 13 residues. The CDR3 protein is CATSRGLYSPLHF. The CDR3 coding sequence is TGTGCCACCAGCAGGGGTTTATATTCACCCCTCCACTTT.

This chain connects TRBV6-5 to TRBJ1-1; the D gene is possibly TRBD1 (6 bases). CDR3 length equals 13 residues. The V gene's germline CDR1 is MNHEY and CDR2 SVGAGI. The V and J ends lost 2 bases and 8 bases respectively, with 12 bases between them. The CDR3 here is CASSYPSGEEAFF. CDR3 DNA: TGTGCCAGCAGTTACCCATCAGGGGAGGAAGCTTTCTTT.

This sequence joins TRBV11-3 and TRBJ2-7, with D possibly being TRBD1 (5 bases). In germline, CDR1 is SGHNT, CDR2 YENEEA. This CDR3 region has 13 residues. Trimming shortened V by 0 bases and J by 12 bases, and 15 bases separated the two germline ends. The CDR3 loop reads CASSLDHRTPLYF. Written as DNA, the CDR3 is TGTGCCAGCAGCTTAGATCACAGGACCCCTCTGTACTTC.

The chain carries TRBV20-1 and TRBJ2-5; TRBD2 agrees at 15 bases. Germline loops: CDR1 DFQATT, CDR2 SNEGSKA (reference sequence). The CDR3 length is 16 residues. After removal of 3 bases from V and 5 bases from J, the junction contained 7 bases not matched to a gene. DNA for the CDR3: TGCAGTGCTAGTCGGACTAGCGGGAGGGTGGGGGAGACCCAGTACTTC. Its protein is CSASRTSGRVGETQYF.

The CDR3 DNA is TGTGCCAGCAGTCTCCTCTTACCGGGGACCTACAATGAGCAGTTCTTC. It specifies CASSLLLPGTYNEQFF. V is TRBV27 and J is TRBJ2-1; a possible D gene is TRBD2 (5 bases). V was shortened by 5 bases and J by 2 bases, with 16 bases between the two germline ends. This CDR3 contains 16 residues. Per germline, CDR1 MNHEY and CDR2 SMNVEV (reference sequence).

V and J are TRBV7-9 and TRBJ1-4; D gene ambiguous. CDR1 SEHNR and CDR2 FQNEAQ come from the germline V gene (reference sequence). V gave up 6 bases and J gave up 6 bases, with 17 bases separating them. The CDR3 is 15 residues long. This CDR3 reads CASRSAGPRDEKLFF. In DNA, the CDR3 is TGTGCCAGCAGATCCGCCGGACCTCGGGATGAAAAACTGTTTTTT.

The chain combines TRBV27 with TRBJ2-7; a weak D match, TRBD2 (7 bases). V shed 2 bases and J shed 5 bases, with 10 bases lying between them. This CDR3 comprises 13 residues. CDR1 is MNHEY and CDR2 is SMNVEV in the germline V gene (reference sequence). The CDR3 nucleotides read TGTGCCAGCAGTTTAGGGGGGGGCAACGAGCAGTACTTC. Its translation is CASSLGGGNEQYF.

The CDR3 DNA reads TGTGCCAGCGGGGATACGACAGGCGAGGGTGGCACTGAAGCTTTCTTT. As protein: CASGDTTGEGGTEAFF. The chain combines TRBV9 with TRBJ1-1, with a weak D call TRBD1 (6 bases). The germline V gene encodes CDR1 SGDLS and CDR2 YYNGEE. The V end was cut by 7 bases, the J end by 4 bases, with 23 bases between. The CDR3 totals 16 residues.